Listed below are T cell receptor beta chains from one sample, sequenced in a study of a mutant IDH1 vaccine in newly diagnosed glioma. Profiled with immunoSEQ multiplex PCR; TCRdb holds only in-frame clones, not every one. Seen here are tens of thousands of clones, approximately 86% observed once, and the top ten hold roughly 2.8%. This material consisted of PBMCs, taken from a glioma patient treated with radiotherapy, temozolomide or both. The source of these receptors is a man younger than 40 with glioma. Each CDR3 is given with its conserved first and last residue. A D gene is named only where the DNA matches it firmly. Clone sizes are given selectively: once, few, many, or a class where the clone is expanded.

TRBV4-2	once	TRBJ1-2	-	CASSQGLPRGGYTF	TGTGCCAGCAGCCAAGGTCTCCCCCGCGGGGGCTACACCTTC
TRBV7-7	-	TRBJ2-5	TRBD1	CASSLARGGLEETQYF	TGTGCCAGCAGCTTAGCGCGAGGGGGCCTTGAAGAGACCCAGTACTTC
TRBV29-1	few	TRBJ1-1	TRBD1	CSVPGQGLNTEAFF	TGCAGCGTTCCGGGACAGGGGCTGAACACTGAAGCTTTCTTT
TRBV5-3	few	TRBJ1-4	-	CAGSNEKLFF	TGTGCAGGGTCCAATGAAAAACTGTTTTTT
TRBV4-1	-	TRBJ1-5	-	CASSQDVQVLNSNQPQHF	TGCGCCAGCAGCCAAGATGTACAGGTTCTTAATAGCAATCAGCCCCAGCATTTT
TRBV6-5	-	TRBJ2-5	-	CASSPTPLKETQYF	TGTGCCAGCAGCCCCACCCCCTTAAAAGAGACCCAGTACTTC
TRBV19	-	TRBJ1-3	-	CASSIGGTFSGNTIYF	TGTGCCAGTAGTATCGGGGGAACTTTCTCTGGAAACACCATATATTTT
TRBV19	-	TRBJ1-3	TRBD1	CASLKPGQGFSGNTIYF	TGTGCCAGCTTGAAACCGGGACAGGGGTTCTCTGGAAACACCATATATTTT
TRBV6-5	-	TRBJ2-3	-	CASSGVSTDTQYF	TGTGCCAGCAGCGGGGTTAGCACAGATACGCAGTATTTT
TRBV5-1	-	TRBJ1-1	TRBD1	CASSLIGQGAEAFF	TGCGCCAGCAGCTTAATAGGACAGGGCGCTGAAGCTTTCTTT
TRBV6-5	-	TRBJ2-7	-	CASTPLSGRSYEQYF	TGTGCCAGCACTCCCTTGTCGGGTAGATCCTACGAGCAGTACTTC
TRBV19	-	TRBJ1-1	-	CASSTPYPRESGALWCLLYTEAFF	TGTGCCAGTAGTACACCATATCCCAGGGAATCAGGGGCGCTCTGGTGTTTGTTGTACACTGAAGCTTTCTTT
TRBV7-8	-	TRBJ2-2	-	CASSPFSGELFF	TGTGCCAGCAGCCCATTTTCCGGGGAGCTGTTTTTT
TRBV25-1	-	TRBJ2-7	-	CASSETTRRRQSSYEQYF	TGTGCCAGCAGTGAAACGACGCGTAGGCGCCAAAGCTCCTACGAGCAGTACTTC
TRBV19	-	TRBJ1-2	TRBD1	CASSPGGTGTYGYTF	TGTGCCAGTAGTCCCGGAGGGACAGGGACTTATGGCTACACCTTC
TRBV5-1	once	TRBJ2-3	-	CASSAGILRTDTQYF	TGCGCCAGCAGCGCCGGGATCTTGAGGACAGATACGCAGTATTTT
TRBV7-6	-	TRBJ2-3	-	CASTPSGEVTDTQYF	TGTGCCAGCACCCCCTCGGGGGAGGTCACAGATACGCAGTATTTT
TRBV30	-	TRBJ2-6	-	CAWSVHSSSGANVLTF	TGTGCCTGGAGTGTACATAGCAGCTCTGGGGCCAACGTCCTGACTTTC
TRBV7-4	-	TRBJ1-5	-	CASSFGHRYSNQPQHF	TGTGCCAGCAGCTTCGGACATCGCTATAGCAATCAGCCCCAGCATTTT
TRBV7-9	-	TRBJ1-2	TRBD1	CASSPGQNYGYTF	TGTGCCAGCAGCCCGGGACAGAACTATGGCTACACCTTC
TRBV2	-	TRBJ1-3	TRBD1	CASRGTANAPGNTIYF	TGTGCCAGCAGGGGGACAGCGAACGCCCCTGGAAACACCATATATTTT
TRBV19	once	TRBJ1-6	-	CASSMQRLQSPLHF	TGTGCCAGTAGTATGCAGCGTCTACAGTCACCCCTCCACTTT
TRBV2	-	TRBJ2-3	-	CASKAGPDTQYF	TGTGCCAGCAAGGCGGGGCCAGATACGCAGTATTTT
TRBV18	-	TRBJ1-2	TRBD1	CASSPRDRGSYGYTF	TGTGCCAGCTCACCCAGAGACAGGGGAAGCTATGGCTACACCTTC
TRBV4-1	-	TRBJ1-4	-	CASSQVGLNEKLFF	TGCGCCAGCAGCCAAGTTGGATTGAATGAAAAACTGTTTTTT
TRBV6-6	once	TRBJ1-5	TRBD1	CASSPRQGSSQPQHF	TGTGCCAGCAGCCCAAGACAGGGCTCGAGTCAGCCCCAGCATTTT
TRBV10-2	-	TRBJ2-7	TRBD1	CASREKTGTGVYEQYF	TGCGCCAGCAGGGAAAAGACCGGGACAGGGGTGTACGAGCAGTACTTC
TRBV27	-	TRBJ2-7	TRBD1	CASSLGGQGFDEQYF	TGTGCCAGCAGTTTGGGGGGACAGGGGTTTGACGAGCAGTACTTC
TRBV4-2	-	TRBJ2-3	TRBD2	CASSQEVAGGPNTQYF	TGTGCCAGCAGCCAAGAGGTAGCGGGGGGGCCAAATACGCAGTATTTT
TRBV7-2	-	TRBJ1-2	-	CASSLLPQAGYTF	TGTGCCAGCAGCTTACTCCCACAGGCCGGCTACACCTTC
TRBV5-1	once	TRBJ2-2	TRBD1	CASRRWDRTTGELFF	TGCGCCAGCAGGCGATGGGACAGGACCACCGGGGAGCTGTTTTTT
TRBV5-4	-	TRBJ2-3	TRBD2	CASSLGTSGGADTQYF	TGTGCCAGCAGCTTGGGGACTAGCGGGGGGGCAGATACGCAGTATTTT
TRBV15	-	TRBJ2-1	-	CATSRDSRNNEQFF	TGTGCCACCAGCAGAGATAGCAGAAACAATGAGCAGTTCTTC
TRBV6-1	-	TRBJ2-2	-	CASSGNLGTGELFF	TGTGCCAGCAGTGGAAATTTGGGGACCGGGGAGCTGTTTTTT
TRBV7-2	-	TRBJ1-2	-	CASSSVFAGYGYTF	TGTGCCAGCAGCTCCGTCTTCGCGGGCTATGGCTACACCTTC